This T cell receptor beta chain was captured by sequencing in a study of identical twins. Study-wide points: It was possible that invariant MAIT and iNKT cells partly confounded the zero-insertion analyses.

CDR1 MDHEN and CDR2 SYDVKM come from the germline V gene. The J segment lost 2 bases and the V segment lost 7 bases, leaving 7 bases of the junction unmatched. CDR3 length: 16 residues. MiXCR, run by TCRdb on the 5' RACE reads, gives a single entry per CDR3 protein. The data hold about 460,000 distinct CDR3 sequences, with around 14% observed a single time. This clonotype was observed a few times. Its matching antigen is unknown. These data are also associated with another study on yellow fever vaccine responses in identical twins.

The rearrangement joins TRBV28 to TRBJ2-3; 12 nucleotides agree with TRBD1. Sequencing input: CD4+ T cells sorted from blood. This clonotype was obtained from a woman younger than 30 in good health. The CDR3 DNA follows: TGTGCCAGCAACCCAGGGACAGGGGGCTACACAGATACGCAGTATTTT. It yields the protein CASNPGTGGYTDTQYF.